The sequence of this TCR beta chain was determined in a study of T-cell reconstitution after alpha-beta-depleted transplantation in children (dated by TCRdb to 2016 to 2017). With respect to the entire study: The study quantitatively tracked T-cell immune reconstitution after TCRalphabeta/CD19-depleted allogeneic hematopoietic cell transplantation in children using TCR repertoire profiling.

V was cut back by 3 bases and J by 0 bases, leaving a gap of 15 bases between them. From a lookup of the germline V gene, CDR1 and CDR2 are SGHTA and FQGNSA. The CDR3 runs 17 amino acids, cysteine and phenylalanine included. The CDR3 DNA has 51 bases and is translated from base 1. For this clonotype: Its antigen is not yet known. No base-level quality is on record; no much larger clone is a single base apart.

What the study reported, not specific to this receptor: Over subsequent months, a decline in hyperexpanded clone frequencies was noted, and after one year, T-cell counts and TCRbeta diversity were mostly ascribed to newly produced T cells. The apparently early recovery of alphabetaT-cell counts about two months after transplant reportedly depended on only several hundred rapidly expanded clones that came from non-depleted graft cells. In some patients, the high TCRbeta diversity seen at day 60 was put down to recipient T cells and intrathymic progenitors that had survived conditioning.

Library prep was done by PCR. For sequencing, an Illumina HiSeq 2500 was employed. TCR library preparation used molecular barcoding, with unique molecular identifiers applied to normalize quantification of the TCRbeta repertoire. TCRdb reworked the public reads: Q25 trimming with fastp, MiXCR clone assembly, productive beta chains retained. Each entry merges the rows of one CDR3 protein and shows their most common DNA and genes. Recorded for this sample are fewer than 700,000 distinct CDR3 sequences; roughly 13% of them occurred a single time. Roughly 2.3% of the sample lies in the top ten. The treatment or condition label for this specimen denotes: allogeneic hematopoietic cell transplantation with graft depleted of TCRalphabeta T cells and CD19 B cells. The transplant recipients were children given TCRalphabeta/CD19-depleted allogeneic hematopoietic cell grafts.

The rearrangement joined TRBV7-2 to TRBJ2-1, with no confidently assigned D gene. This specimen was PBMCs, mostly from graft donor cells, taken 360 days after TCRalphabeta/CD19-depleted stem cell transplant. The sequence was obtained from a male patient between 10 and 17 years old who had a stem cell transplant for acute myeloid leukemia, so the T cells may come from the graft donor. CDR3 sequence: CASSFSPRGSSYNEQFF. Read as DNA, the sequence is TGTGCCAGCAGCTTCAGCCCCCGCGGAAGCTCCTACAATGAGCAGTTCTTC.